Listed here is a single T cell receptor (beta chain). The antigen is undetermined. TCRdb's table, derived via immunoSEQ multiplex PCR, lists solely in-frame clones and lacks some. The sample includes approximately 150,000 clones, approximately 89% seen only once; the top ten take more than 0.9%. The sample originates from a study of T cell responses to AZD1222 COVID-19 vaccine. Germline V CDR1 and CDR2: SGHVS, FQNEAQ. This CDR3 has 15 amino acids. The V and J ends lost 5 bases and 6 bases, in that order; junction bases with no gene match: 8. Study conclusions and caveats: Among those given AZD1222, only six or seven were seropositive at baseline. Spike-specific TCR breadth rose after two AZD1222 doses, and depth rose as well.

Source: peripheral blood, taken 28 days after the second AZD1222 dose. The chain recombines TRBV7-8 with TRBJ1-5; 9 bases agree with TRBD1. The sequence derives from an adult who received the AZD1222 COVID-19 vaccine. CDR3 residues: CASSLQGAGGQPQHF. The DNA of the CDR3 is TGTGCCAGCAGCCTACAGGGGGCAGGGGGTCAGCCCCAGCATTTT.